Presented here are 22 T cell receptor beta chains from one specimen sequenced in a study of OX40 agonist ivuxolimab in advanced cancers. Data came from immunoSEQ multiplex PCR; TCRdb stores just in-frame clones and leaves some out. Of about 67,000 clones in the sample, 91% were seen once. The sequences come from CD4+ or CD8+ T cells sorted from blood, collected in a trial of the OX40 agonist ivuxolimab. These receptors were taken from an adult with an advanced solid tumor such as melanoma, head and neck, liver or kidney cancer.

The V call is TRBV27, the J call TRBJ1-1; D ambiguous. Deletions cut 4 bases from V and 1 base from J, with 10 bases between. Germline CDR1 MNHEY, CDR2 SMNVEV (reference sequence). The CDR3 runs 14 residues. In nucleotides, the CDR3 is TGTGCCAGCAGTTCCCCGCCTAGGAACACTGAAGCTTTCTTT. It yields the protein CASSSPPRNTEAFF.

CDR3 loop: CASSTTGVNTEAFF. The CDR3 DNA is TGCGCCAGCAGCACGACGGGGGTTAACACTGAAGCTTTCTTT. This chain connects TRBV5-1 to TRBJ1-1; possible D gene TRBD1, 5 bases. V gave up 4 bases and J gave up 2 bases, with 12 bases separating them. Germline V gene data show CDR1 as SGHRS and CDR2 as YFSETQ. The CDR3 spans 14 residues.

The chain carries TRBV5-1 and TRBJ2-1; D uncertain. The CDR3 is 15 residues long. Germline values: CDR1 SGHRS, CDR2 YFSETQ. The germline V and J ends were trimmed by 0 bases and 0 bases, with 7 bases remaining between them. The CDR3 region has the DNA TGCGCCAGCAGCTTGGAGGCTAGCTCCTACAATGAGCAGTTCTTC. Encoded protein: CASSLEASSYNEQFF.

This clone has just one count. The sample carries other DNA sequences with the same CDR3. The chain combines TRBV28 with TRBJ1-5; no firm D call. The CDR3 loop spans 14 amino acids. V was shortened by 1 base and J by 1 base, with 5 bases between the two germline ends. Germline CDR1 is MDHEN and CDR2 is SYDVKM. The CDR3 region has the DNA TGTGCCAGCAGTTTATCCGGCAGCAATCAGCCCCAGCATTTT. Translating it yields CASSLSGSNQPQHF.

The rearrangement links TRBV30 to TRBJ1-5, with D perhaps matching TRBD1 (6 bases). V was trimmed by 1 base and J by 3 bases, leaving 13 bases between them. The CDR3 loop spans 15 amino acids. Germline CDR1 reads GTSNPN; CDR2 reads SVGIG (reference sequence). The CDR3, as DNA: TGTGCCTGGAGTGAGGAGTGGGACAACAATCAGCCCCAGCATTTT. Amino acids: CAWSEEWDNNQPQHF.

The chain links TRBV2 to TRBJ2-1; 10 bases fit TRBD2. The CDR3 covers 13 residues. The trim removed 9 bases at V and 9 bases at J, leaving 8 bases unmatched. Germline CDR1 and CDR2: SNHLY and FYNNEI. The CDR3 DNA reads TGTGCCAGTTGCCAGCGGGAGGGCACTGAGCAGTTCTTC. It translates to CASCQREGTEQFF.

The rearrangement joins TRBV28 to TRBJ1-5; D not certain. Germline CDR1 reads MDHEN; CDR2 reads SYDVKM. The CDR3 contains 17 residues. Trimming left V 5 bases short and J 2 bases short, with 19 bases between. The CDR3 coding sequence is TGTGCCAGCAGTACCTCCCTCGGAGGGCGAGGCAATCAGCCCCAGCATTTT. Translating it yields CASSTSLGGRGNQPQHF.

The chain couples TRBV13 to TRBJ2-7; D is perhaps TRBD1 (5 bases). The germline gives CDR1 PRHDT, CDR2 FYEKMQ (reference sequence). V lost 4 bases to trimming and J lost 1 base, with 23 bases between them. The CDR3 loop spans 18 amino acids. CDR3 amino acids: CASSSLRWGLNESYEQYF. For the CDR3, the DNA is TGTGCCAGCAGCTCCCTCCGGTGGGGCCTCAACGAGTCCTACGAGCAGTACTTC.

The chain recombines TRBV7-2 with TRBJ1-2, with a weak D call TRBD1 (5 bases). Germline CDR1 is SGHTA and CDR2 is FQGNSA. The CDR3 has 14 amino acids. V was shortened by 1 base and J by 7 bases, with 13 bases between the two germline ends. CDR3 nucleotide sequence: TGTGCCAGCAGCTTAGGACGGCAGGGTGGTGGCTACACCTTC. Protein sequence: CASSLGRQGGGYTF.

This sequence joins TRBV19 and TRBJ1-4; D may be TRBD1 (5 bases). This CDR3 has 18 residues. Germline CDR1 is LNHDA and CDR2 is SQIVND (reference sequence). The V end was cut by 4 bases, the J end by 6 bases, with 24 bases between. The CDR3 DNA is TGTGCCAGTAGTACGGGGCGTCCGCAGTCAGGCGGGTATGAAAAACTGTTTTTT. Translating it yields CASSTGRPQSGGYEKLFF.

The chain joins TRBV11-2 to TRBJ1-1; D unclear. V gave up 4 bases and J gave up 5 bases, with 14 bases separating them. This CDR3 has 14 residues. Germline V gene data show CDR1 as SGHAT and CDR2 as FQNNGV. For the CDR3, the DNA is TGTGCCAGCAGCTCGCGACATGTAGGGACTGAAGCTTTCTTT. Translated: CASSSRHVGTEAFF.

CDR3 coding DNA: TGTGCCAGCAGGGATAATCAGCCCCAGCATTTT. This sequence encodes CASRDNQPQHF. The genes are TRBV6-1 and TRBJ1-5; D gene ambiguous. Trimming took 6 bases from V and 4 from J, leaving 4 bases between them. Germline V gives CDR1 MNHNS, CDR2 SASEGT. The CDR3 is made up of 11 amino acids.

The rearrangement joins TRBV5-6 to TRBJ1-2; D is ambiguous. CDR3 length: 16 amino acids. V shed 0 bases and J shed 0 bases, with 12 bases lying between them. The germline V gene has CDR1 SGHDT and CDR2 YYEEEE. CDR3 loop: CASSLASLSSNYGYTF. The CDR3 DNA sequence: TGTGCCAGCAGCTTGGCCAGTTTATCCTCTAACTATGGCTACACCTTC.

The gene calls are TRBV9 and TRBJ2-7, with D unclear. The CDR3 covers 14 residues. The V end was cut by 0 bases, the J end by 2 bases, with 9 bases between. The germline CDR1 and CDR2 sequences are SGDLS and YYNGEE. CDR3 nucleotides: TGTGCCAGCAGCGTAGGGATGGTAGCCTACGAGCAGTACTTC. This gives the protein CASSVGMVAYEQYF.

This chain joins TRBV2 and TRBJ2-1; D remains ambiguous. Trimming left V 4 bases short and J 4 bases short, with 11 bases between. CDR1 and CDR2 (germline): SNHLY, FYNNEI. This CDR3 contains 14 residues. In DNA form, the CDR3 reads TGTGCCAGCAGTGGGACGAGCCGATACAATGAGCAGTTCTTC. It translates to CASSGTSRYNEQFF. Variable domain in full (rest from reference TRBV2 and TRBJ2-1): EPEVTQTPSHQVTQMGQEVILRCVPISNHLYFYWYRQILGQKVEFLVSFYNNEISEKSEIFDDQFSVERPDGSNFTLKIRSTKLEDSAMYFCASSGTSRYNEQFFGPGTRLTVL.

The rearrangement links TRBV4-2 to TRBJ1-1; 7 bases fit TRBD1. V gave up 5 bases and J gave up 6 bases; unmatched junction bases: 12. The germline gives CDR1 LGHNA, CDR2 YNFKEQ. This CDR3 is 15 amino acids long. CDR3 sequence (DNA): TGTGCCAGCAGCTTCAGAGGGCAGGGGGTCGCTGAAGCTTTCTTT. This gives the protein CASSFRGQGVAEAFF.

The V gene is TRBV5-1, the J gene TRBJ2-7, with 9 bases identical to TRBD1. This CDR3 spans 14 amino acids. The ends lost 4 bases at V and 7 bases at J; junction bases unmatched: 9. Germline assignment: CDR1 SGHRS and CDR2 YFSETQ. This CDR3 is CASSPGQGTGEQYF. For the CDR3, the DNA is TGCGCCAGCAGCCCTGGACAGGGGACGGGGGAGCAGTACTTC.

The chain has TRBV6-5 and TRBJ2-7, with TRBD1 matching over 9 bases. With 6 bases clipped from V and 5 bases from J, the junction kept 8 bases outside the gene matches. Germline assignment: CDR1 MNHEY and CDR2 SVGAGI. The CDR3 extends over 14 amino acids. In DNA, the CDR3 is TGTGCCAGCAGACTCCGGGACAGGGCGGACGAGCAGTACTTC. Translation: CASRLRDRADEQYF.

This chain uses TRBV30 with TRBJ2-1; TRBD2 might be the D (6 bases). V gave up 8 bases and J gave up 9 bases, with 17 bases separating them. In germline, CDR1 is GTSNPN, CDR2 SVGIG (reference sequence). The CDR3 has 12 residues. In nucleotides, the CDR3 is TGTGCCGCGACCCGAAATAGCGGTGAGCAGTTCTTC. Translation gives CAATRNSGEQFF.

As for this clone: The junction differs from germline at one of its ends, possibly a read error. The chain links TRBV7-9 to TRBJ1-3; D is undetermined. The CDR3 spans 16 residues. CDR1 and CDR2 (germline): SEHNR, FQNEAQ (reference sequence). The CDR3 is CAGSLVRPLSGNTIYF. The CDR3 DNA is TGTGCCGGCAGCTTAGTGAGGCCTCTCTCTGGAAACACCATATATTTT.

In DNA form, the CDR3 reads TGTGCCAGCAGATATACAGGGGAGCAGTACTTC. Its translation: CASRYTGEQYF. The chain couples TRBV25-1 to TRBJ2-7; a weak D match, TRBD1 (6 bases). V was trimmed by 6 bases and J by 7 bases, leaving 10 bases between them. Germline lookup yields CDR1 MGHDK and CDR2 SYGVNS. This CDR3 has 11 residues.

The rearrangement joins TRBV19 to TRBJ2-5, with a weak D call TRBD2 (6 bases). The better agreement between TRBJ2-7 and the DNA end casts doubt on the J call. The CDR3 length is 18 residues. Germline CDR1 and CDR2: LNHDA and SQIVND (reference sequence). CDR3: CASSIGGSIRMNSYEQYF. The CDR3 region has the DNA TGTGCCAGTAGTATCGGAGGGTCAATAAGAATGAACTCCTACGAGCAGTACTTC.